Listed below are T cell receptor beta chains from one sample, sequenced in a study of blood T cells in healthy people across ages. TCRdb used MiXCR to reprocess the 5' RACE reads, holding one entry per CDR3 protein. This table has about 780,000 distinct CDR3 sequences, 35% to 60% appearing once. Source material: blood. All receptors come from a man aged 80 or over in good health. The CDR3 runs from the conserved cysteine through the conserved F or W. The order of the fields is V gene, clone size, J gene, D gene, CDR3 protein, CDR3 DNA. A D gene is named only where the DNA matches it firmly. Rows may omit the clone size; those that give it use once, few, many or a size class.

TRBV12-3/TRBV12-4	.	TRBJ1-5	TRBD1	CASSESQGVNQPQHF	TGTGCCAGCAGTGAGTCACAGGGGGTTAATCAGCCCCAGCATTTT
TRBV20-1	few	TRBJ1-1	.	CSAPDYPEAFF	TGCAGTGCCCCGGACTACCCTGAAGCTTTCTTT
TRBV20-1	.	TRBJ2-3	.	CSAGLLFGDTQYF	TGCAGTGCAGGACTCCTGTTTGGAGATACGCAGTATTTT
TRBV5-1	.	TRBJ2-7	TRBD1	CVSSLGGQGYEQYF	TGCGTCAGCAGCTTGGGCGGACAGGGCTACGAGCAGTACTTC
TRBV20-1	.	TRBJ2-1	TRBD2	CSAQRASGSANEQFF	TGCAGTGCCCAAAGGGCTAGCGGGAGTGCCAATGAGCAGTTCTTC
TRBV20-1	.	TRBJ2-7	.	CSARNPRPRSYEQYF	TGCAGTGCTAGGAATCCGAGACCCCGCTCCTACGAGCAGTACTTC
TRBV10-3	few	TRBJ2-3	TRBD2	CAISEEIAGKTDTQYF	TGTGCCATCAGTGAGGAGATAGCGGGGAAGACAGATACGCAGTATTTT
TRBV7-2	.	TRBJ1-2	.	CASSPRQADRYGYTF	TGTGCCAGCAGCCCTAGACAGGCCGATCGGTATGGCTACACCTTC
TRBV29-1	.	TRBJ2-7	TRBD2	CSAREVSESSYEQYF	TGCAGCGCCCGGGAGGTATCGGAAAGCTCCTACGAGCAGTACTTC
TRBV12-3/TRBV12-4	few	TRBJ2-7	.	CASSPGGTGRKGEQYF	TGTGCCAGCAGTCCGGGGGGGACAGGGAGGAAAGGCGAGCAGTACTTC
TRBV20-1	few	TRBJ2-3	.	CSANPTAADTQYF	TGCAGTGCTAACCCGACAGCCGCAGATACGCAGTATTTT
TRBV25-1	.	TRBJ2-7	.	CATELHYEQYF	TGTGCCACCGAACTACACTACGAGCAGTACTTC
TRBV5-1	.	TRBJ2-7	TRBD1	CASSFGYGQGGEQYF	TGCGCCAGCAGCTTTGGTTACGGACAGGGCGGCGAGCAGTACTTC
TRBV20-1	.	TRBJ2-1	.	CSATLTLSHEQFF	TGCAGTGCTACCCTGACCCTTTCCCATGAGCAGTTCTTC
TRBV6-2/TRBV6-3	.	TRBJ2-1	.	CASSSTGFLEQFF	TGTGCCAGCAGTTCAACAGGGTTCCTTGAGCAGTTCTTC
TRBV29-1	.	TRBJ1-6	.	CSVKAGVSYNSPLHF	TGCAGTGTAAAGGCGGGGGTGTCCTATAATTCACCCCTCCACTTT
TRBV29-1	many	TRBJ1-2	.	CSVEGSNYGYTF	TGCAGCGTTGAAGGCAGTAACTATGGCTACACCTTC
TRBV3-1	.	TRBJ1-6	TRBD1	CASSPRTGRNSPLHF	TGTGCCAGCAGCCCAAGGACAGGGCGTAATTCACCCCTCCACTTT
TRBV7-9	few	TRBJ2-7	.	CASSISRVRSYEQYF	TGTGCCAGCAGCATATCCCGGGTCAGATCTTACGAGCAGTACTTC
TRBV20-1	.	TRBJ2-1	TRBD1	CSAHDRVWSNEQFF	TGCAGTGCTCACGACAGGGTTTGGAGTAATGAGCAGTTCTTC
TRBV3-1	few	TRBJ2-5	TRBD2	CASSPVAGETQYF	TGTGCCAGCAGCCCAGTAGCGGGAGAGACCCAGTACTTC
TRBV6-2/TRBV6-3	.	TRBJ2-5	.	CASSYIGAGETQYF	TGTGCCAGCAGTTACATCGGGGCAGGGGAGACCCAGTACTTC
TRBV29-1	.	TRBJ2-7	.	CSVEVTGSSYEQYF	TGCAGCGTTGAGGTAACAGGGTCTTCCTACGAGCAGTACTTC